The source of this T cell receptor (beta chain) is a study of vaccination effects on CD4 cells after COVID-19. General study points: A shortage of convalescent patients and an absence of early post-infection timepoints characterized the study.

V lost 0 bases, J lost 0 bases, and 9 bases lay in between. The CDR3 sequence is 16 residues long. In germline, CDR1 is KGHSH, CDR2 LQKENI. ViraFEST expansion of antigen-specific CD4+ T cells with viral peptide pools preceded sequencing. Cultured cells yielded isolated CD4+ T cells after approximately nine days. Recipients of the vaccine had no prior SARS-CoV-2 infection and negative nucleocapsid antibodies. Half the medium was swapped for IL-2 medium on days 3 and 7. A remark on this clone: Its target is not known.

Profiled with immunoSEQ multiplex PCR; TCRdb holds only in-frame clones, not every one. Of approximately 74,000 clones detected, approximately 74% appear once; the ten largest clones hold roughly 2.9%. The source material was CD4+ T cells from PBMCs cultured with HCoV-NL63 spike peptides, sampled before COVID-19 vaccination. This receptor was obtained from a human donor who received a COVID-19 vaccine. The chain has TRBV18 and TRBJ2-4; D is possibly TRBD1 or TRBD2 (5 bases each). CDR3 in DNA: TGTGCCAGCTCACCACCGGGACGACTAGCCAAAAACATTCAGTACTTC. Amino acids: CASSPPGRLAKNIQYF.